This T cell receptor (beta chain) was identified during a study of blood T cell repertoires in COVID-19. Overall study: The United States, Italy and Spain were the sources of the acute and convalescent COVID-19 samples. The analysed material was cDNA or gDNA that came from T cells, B-cell-depleted T cells, or PBMCs.

Original methodology: Nucleated cell counts were estimated from reference gene primer amplification. Only in-frame clones appear in the TCRdb table, and some are missing; sequencing was by immunoSEQ multiplex PCR. Clone size and the V and J calls come from that table; the DNA yielded D and trimming. The sample includes 170,000 or so clones, 70% to 90% seen only once; the top ten take around 1.9%. CDR3 length equals 18 residues. CDR1 is MGHRA and CDR2 is YSYEKL in the germline V gene. V was pared by 0 bases and J by 7 bases, with 25 bases between. The sequencing sample was made of peripheral blood. The TCR comes from a man between 18 and 35 years old who had recovered from COVID-19. The rearrangement links TRBV4-1 to TRBJ2-7; tentative D call: TRBD1 (7 bases). CDR3 DNA sequence: TGCGCCAGCAGCCAAGATAGGGCCCGACAGGGAAAAAGCGGGGAGCAGTACTTC. Its translation: CASSQDRARQGKSGEQYF.